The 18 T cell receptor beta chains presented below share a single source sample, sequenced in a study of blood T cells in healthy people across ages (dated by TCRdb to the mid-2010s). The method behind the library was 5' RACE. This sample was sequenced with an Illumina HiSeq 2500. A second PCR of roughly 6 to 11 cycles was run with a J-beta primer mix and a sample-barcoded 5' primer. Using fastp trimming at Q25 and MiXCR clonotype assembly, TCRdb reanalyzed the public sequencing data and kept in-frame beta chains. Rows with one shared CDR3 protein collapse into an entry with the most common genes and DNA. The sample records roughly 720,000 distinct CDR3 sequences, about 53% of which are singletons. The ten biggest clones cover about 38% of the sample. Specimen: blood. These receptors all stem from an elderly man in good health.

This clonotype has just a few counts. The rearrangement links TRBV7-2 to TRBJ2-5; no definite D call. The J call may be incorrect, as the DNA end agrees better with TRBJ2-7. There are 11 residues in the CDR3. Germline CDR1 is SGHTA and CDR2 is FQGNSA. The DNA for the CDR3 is TGTGCCAGCAGCCCCTCCATCGAGCAGTACTTC. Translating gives CASSPSIEQYF.

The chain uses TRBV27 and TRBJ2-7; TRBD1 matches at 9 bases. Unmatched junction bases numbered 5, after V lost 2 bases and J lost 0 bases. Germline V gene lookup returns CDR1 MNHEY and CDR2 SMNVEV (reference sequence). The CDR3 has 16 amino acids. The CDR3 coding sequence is TGTGCCAGCAGTTTAGCGGGACAGGGCTTCTCCTACGAGCAGTACTTC. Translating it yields CASSLAGQGFSYEQYF.

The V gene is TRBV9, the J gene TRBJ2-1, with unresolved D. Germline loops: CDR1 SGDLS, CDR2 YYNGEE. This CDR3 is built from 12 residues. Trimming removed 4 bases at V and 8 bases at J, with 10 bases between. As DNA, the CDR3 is TGTGCCAGCAGCTCCTCGTTCTATGAGCAGTTCTTC. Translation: CASSSSFYEQFF.

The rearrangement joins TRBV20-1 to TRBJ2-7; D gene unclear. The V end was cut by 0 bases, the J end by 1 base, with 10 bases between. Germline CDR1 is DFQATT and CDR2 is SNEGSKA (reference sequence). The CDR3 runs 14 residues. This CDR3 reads CSARESPSSYEQYF. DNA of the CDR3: TGCAGTGCTAGAGAGTCCCCTAGTTCCTACGAGCAGTACTTC.

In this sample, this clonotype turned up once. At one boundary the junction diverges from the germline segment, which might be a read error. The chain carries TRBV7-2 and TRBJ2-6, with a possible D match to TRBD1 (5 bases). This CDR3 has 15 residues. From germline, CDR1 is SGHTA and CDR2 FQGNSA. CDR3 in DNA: TGTGCCAGCAGCTTAGCAAACACTGGGGCCAACGCCCTGACTTTC. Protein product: CASSLANTGANALTF.

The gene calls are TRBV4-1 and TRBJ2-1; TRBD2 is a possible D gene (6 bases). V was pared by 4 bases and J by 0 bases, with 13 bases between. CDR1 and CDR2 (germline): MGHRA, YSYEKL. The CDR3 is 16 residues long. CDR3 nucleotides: TGCGCCAGCAGCCCAACCCCGGGGGTCTCCTACAATGAGCAGTTCTTC. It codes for CASSPTPGVSYNEQFF.

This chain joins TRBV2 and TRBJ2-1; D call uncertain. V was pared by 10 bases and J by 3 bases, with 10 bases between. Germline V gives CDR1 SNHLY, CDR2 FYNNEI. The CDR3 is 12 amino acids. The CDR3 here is CATRDNYNEQFF. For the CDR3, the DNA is TGTGCCACCCGAGACAACTACAATGAGCAGTTCTTC.

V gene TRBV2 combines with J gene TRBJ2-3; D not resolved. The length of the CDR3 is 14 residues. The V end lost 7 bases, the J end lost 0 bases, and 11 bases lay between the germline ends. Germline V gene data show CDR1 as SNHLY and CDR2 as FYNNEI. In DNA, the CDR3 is TGTGCCAGCAACTGGCGCGCTAGCACAGATACGCAGTATTTT. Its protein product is CASNWRASTDTQYF.

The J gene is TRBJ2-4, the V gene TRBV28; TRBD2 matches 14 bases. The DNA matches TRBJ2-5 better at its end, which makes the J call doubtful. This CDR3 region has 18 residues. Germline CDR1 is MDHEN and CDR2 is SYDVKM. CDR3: CASSFRPGLAGEGETQYF. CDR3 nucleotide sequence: TGTGCCAGCAGTTTCCGACCGGGACTAGCGGGAGAGGGAGAGACCCAGTACTTC.

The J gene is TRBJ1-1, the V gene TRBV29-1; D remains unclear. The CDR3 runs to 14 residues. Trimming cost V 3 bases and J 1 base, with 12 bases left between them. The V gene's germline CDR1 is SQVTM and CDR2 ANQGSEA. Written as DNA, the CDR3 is TGCAGCGTTGATTCCCCAGGACGGAACACTGAAGCTTTCTTT. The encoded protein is CSVDSPGRNTEAFF.

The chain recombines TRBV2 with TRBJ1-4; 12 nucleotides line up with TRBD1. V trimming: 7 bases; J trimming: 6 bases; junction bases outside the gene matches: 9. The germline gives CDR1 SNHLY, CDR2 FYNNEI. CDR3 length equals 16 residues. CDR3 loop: CASNSGQGASYEKLFF. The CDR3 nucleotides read TGTGCCAGCAACTCGGGACAGGGGGCCTCTTATGAAAAACTGTTTTTT.

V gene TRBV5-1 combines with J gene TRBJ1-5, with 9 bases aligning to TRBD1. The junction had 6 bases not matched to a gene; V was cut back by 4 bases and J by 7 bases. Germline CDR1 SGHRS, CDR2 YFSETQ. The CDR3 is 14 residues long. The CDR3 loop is CASSQGQGGQPQHF. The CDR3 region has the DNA TGCGCCAGCAGCCAGGGACAGGGAGGACAGCCCCAGCATTTT.

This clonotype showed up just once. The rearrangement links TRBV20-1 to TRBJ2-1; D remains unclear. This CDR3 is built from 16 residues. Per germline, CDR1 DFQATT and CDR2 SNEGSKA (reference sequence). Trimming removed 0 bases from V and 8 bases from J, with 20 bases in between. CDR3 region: CSARDWQAGRVDEQFF. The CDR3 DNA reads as TGCAGTGCTAGAGATTGGCAGGCCGGGCGTGTCGATGAGCAGTTCTTC.

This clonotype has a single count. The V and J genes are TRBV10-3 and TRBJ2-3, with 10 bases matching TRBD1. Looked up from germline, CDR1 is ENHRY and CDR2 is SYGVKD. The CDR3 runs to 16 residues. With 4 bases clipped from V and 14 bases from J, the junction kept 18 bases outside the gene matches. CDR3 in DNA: TGTGCCATCAGTGGATTGACAGGGGGCGCGGGGAGATACGCGTATTTT. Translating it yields CAISGLTGGAGRYAYF.

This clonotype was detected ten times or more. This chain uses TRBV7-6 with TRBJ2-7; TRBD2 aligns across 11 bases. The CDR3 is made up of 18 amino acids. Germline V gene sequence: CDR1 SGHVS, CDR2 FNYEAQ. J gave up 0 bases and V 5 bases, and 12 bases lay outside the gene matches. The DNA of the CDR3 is TGTGCCAGCAGCCCTCAAGGGCTAGCGGGAGGCCGCTCCTACGAGCAGTACTTC. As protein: CASSPQGLAGGRSYEQYF.

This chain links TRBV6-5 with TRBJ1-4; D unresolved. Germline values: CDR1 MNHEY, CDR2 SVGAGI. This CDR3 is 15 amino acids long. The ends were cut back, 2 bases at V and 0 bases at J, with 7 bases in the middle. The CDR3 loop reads CASSYGRATNEKLFF. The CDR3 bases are TGTGCCAGCAGTTACGGCAGAGCAACTAATGAAAAACTGTTTTTT.

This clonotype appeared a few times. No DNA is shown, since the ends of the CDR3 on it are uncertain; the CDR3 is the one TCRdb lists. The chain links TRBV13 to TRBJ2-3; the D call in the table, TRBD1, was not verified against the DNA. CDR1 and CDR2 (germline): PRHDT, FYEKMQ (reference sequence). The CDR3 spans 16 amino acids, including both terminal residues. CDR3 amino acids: CASSLVGSGAHGYAYF.

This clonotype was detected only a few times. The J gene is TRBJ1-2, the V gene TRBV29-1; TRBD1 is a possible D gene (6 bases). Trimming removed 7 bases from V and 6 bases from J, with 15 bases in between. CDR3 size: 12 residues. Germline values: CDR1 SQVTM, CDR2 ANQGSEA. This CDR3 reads CSATSQGNGYTF. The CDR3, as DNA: TGCAGCGCAACATCACAGGGTAATGGCTACACCTTC. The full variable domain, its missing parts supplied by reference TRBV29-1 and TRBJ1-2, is SAVISQKPSRDICQRGTSLTIQCQVDSQVTMMFWYRQQPGQSLTLIATANQGSEATYESGFVIDKFPISRPNLTFSTLTVSNMSPEDSSIYLCSATSQGNGYTFGSGTRLTVV.